This entry lists 15 T cell receptor beta chains sequenced from one sample in a study of T-cell reconstitution after alpha-beta-depleted transplantation in children. Unique molecular identifiers tagged the TCRbeta library. One entry per CDR3 protein, called by TCRdb with MiXCR from the PCR reads. The data show 450,000 to 700,000 distinct CDR3 sequences, 25% to 30% seen once. Sequencing used PBMCs, obtained before TCRalphabeta/CD19-depleted stem cell transplant. All receptors come from a boy under two years old with Wiskott-Aldrich syndrome, due to receive a stem cell transplant.

The gene calls are TRBV1 and TRBJ2-2. TRBV1 is termed a pseudogene. The length of the CDR3 is 14 residues. The CDR3 loop is CTSSQDRGSGELFF. DNA for the CDR3: TGCACCAGCAGCCAAGATCGGGGATCCGGGGAGCTGTTTTTT.

This clonotype showed up just a few times. A junction end diverges from the germline sequence, so it may reflect a read error. V usage is TRBV7-8 and J usage is TRBJ1-3; possibly TRBD1 for D (5 bases). Germline-derived CDR1 and CDR2 are SGHVS and FQNEAQ. The CDR3 loop spans 11 amino acids. CDR3 protein: CASSSPKGRPF. CDR3 coding DNA: TGTGCCAGCAGCTCTCCCAAGGGACGGCCGTTT.

This clonotype was recorded a few times. This chain uses TRBV28 with TRBJ2-3, with 7 bases that match TRBD2. Trimming removed 2 bases from V and 4 bases from J; junction bases left unmatched: 9. The CDR3 extends over 16 amino acids. Germline V gives CDR1 MDHEN, CDR2 SYDVKM. The CDR3 region is CASSLAGRWGADTQYF. The CDR3 DNA follows: TGTGCCAGCAGTTTAGCCGGGAGGTGGGGCGCAGATACGCAGTATTTT.

This clonotype showed up just a few times. The V call is TRBV6-5, the J call TRBJ1-4; 7 bases are shared with TRBD1. The germline gives CDR1 MNHEY, CDR2 SVGAGI. The ends lost 4 bases at V and 4 bases at J; junction bases unmatched: 9. CDR3 length equals 16 residues. The CDR3 DNA follows: TGTGCCAGCAGTTCCACCCGACAGGGCAGTAATGAAAAACTGTTTTTT. Protein: CASSSTRQGSNEKLFF.

There are a few counts of this clonotype. The chain uses TRBV24-1 and TRBJ1-2, with D perhaps matching TRBD1 (6 bases). This CDR3 has 13 amino acids. The V and J ends lost 3 bases and 8 bases respectively, with 12 bases between them. Germline CDR1 is KGHDR and CDR2 is SFDVKD. The chain's CDR3 is CATSDQGNRGYTF. The CDR3 bases are TGTGCCACCAGTGATCAGGGGAATCGGGGCTACACCTTC.

CDR3 bases: TGCAGCTTACAGGGTACCTACAATGAGCAGTTCTTC. Encoded protein: CSLQGTYNEQFF. V and J are TRBV29-1 and TRBJ2-1; D perhaps matches TRBD1 (6 bases). There are 12 residues in the CDR3. Trimming pared 8 bases from V and 2 bases from J, leaving 10 bases between. CDR1 and CDR2 from the germline V gene are SQVTM and ANQGSEA.

V gene TRBV9 combines with J gene TRBJ2-5; D call uncertain. The CDR3 spans 14 residues. Germline CDR1 SGDLS, CDR2 YYNGEE. V was shortened by 0 bases and J by 7 bases, with 13 bases between the two germline ends. CDR3 DNA sequence: TGTGCCAGCAGCGTAGATGTGGGAATCGGGACCCAGTACTTC. This sequence encodes CASSVDVGIGTQYF.

DNA of the CDR3: TGCGCCAGCAAAACCGAAGCGGGAGCCTCCCGGCAGACCCAGTACTTC. This codes for CASKTEAGASRQTQYF. The chain combines TRBV5-1 with TRBJ2-5, with 8 positions matching TRBD2. Trimming cost V 6 bases and J 6 bases; bases outside gene matches: 16. In germline, CDR1 is SGHRS, CDR2 YFSETQ. This CDR3 comprises 16 residues. Full variable domain (remainder filled in from reference TRBV5-1 and TRBJ2-5): KAGVTQTPRYLIKTRGQQVTLSCSPISGHRSVSWYQQTPGQGLQFLFEYFSETQRNKGNFPGRFSGRQFSNSRSEMNVSTLELGDSALYLCASKTEAGASRQTQYFGPGTRLLVL.

V gene TRBV10-3 combines with J gene TRBJ2-5; 10 bases map to TRBD2. Germline CDR1 and CDR2: ENHRY and SYGVKD. Trimming removed 10 bases from V and 1 base from J; junction bases left unmatched: 6. The CDR3 contains 14 residues. In nucleotides, the CDR3 is TGTGCCACCGCGCGGACTAGCGGCCAAGAGACCCAGTACTTC. Translating gives CATARTSGQETQYF.

The chain joins TRBV21-1 to TRBJ2-4; the tabulated D call, TRBD2, remains unverified against the DNA. TRBV21-1 is flagged as a pseudogene. The CDR3 covers 16 residues. This CDR3 reads CASSKSRGFRVNIQYF. The CDR3 bases are TGTGCCAGCAGCAAGTCTCGAGGGTTTAGAGTAAACATTCAGTACTTC.

This clonotype appeared a few times. The chain couples TRBV20-1 to TRBJ1-1, with D maybe TRBD1 (6 bases). Trimming took off 6 bases at V and 4 bases at J, with 27 bases between the two ends. The CDR3 covers 17 residues. Germline CDR1 DFQATT, CDR2 SNEGSKA (reference sequence). CDR3 protein: CSADRAGAPQGFTEAFF. CDR3 nucleotides: TGCAGTGCAGACCGGGCGGGGGCCCCACAGGGCTTCACTGAAGCTTTCTTT.

DNA for the CDR3: TGTGCCAGCAGCTTAATCTTATCGGAGAATCAGCCCCAGCATTTT. This sequence encodes CASSLILSENQPQHF. V gene TRBV7-2 combines with J gene TRBJ1-5; D is uncertain. The germline CDR1 and CDR2 sequences are SGHTA and FQGNSA. V was cut by 2 bases and J by 4 bases, with 12 bases left in between. The CDR3 covers 15 residues.

The chain is built from TRBV5-1 and TRBJ2-1, with TRBD2 matching over 7 bases. Germline V gene data show CDR1 as SGHRS and CDR2 as YFSETQ. The CDR3 spans 16 residues. Trimming took 5 bases from V and 6 from J; bases not matched to a gene: 14. CDR3 in amino acids: CASRSTYAGVRNEQFF. The CDR3 bases are TGCGCCAGCAGATCGACGTATGCGGGAGTCCGCAATGAGCAGTTCTTC.

This chain links TRBV5-1 with TRBJ2-1; D is ambiguous. Trimming stripped 0 bases from V and 5 bases from J, with 3 bases between. CDR3 size: 12 residues. Per the germline V gene, CDR1 is SGHRS and CDR2 is YFSETQ. The CDR3 reads CASSLENNEQFF. The CDR3, as DNA: TGCGCCAGCAGCTTGGAGAACAATGAGCAGTTCTTC.

This clonotype was found a few times. V and J are TRBV10-3 and TRBJ2-5; a possible D gene is TRBD1 (6 bases). V gave up 4 bases and J gave up 4 bases, with 13 bases separating them. The CDR3 covers 14 residues. Germline loops: CDR1 ENHRY, CDR2 SYGVKD. The CDR3 reads CAISVAGARETQYF. The DNA of the CDR3 is TGTGCCATCAGTGTGGCAGGGGCCAGAGAGACCCAGTACTTC.